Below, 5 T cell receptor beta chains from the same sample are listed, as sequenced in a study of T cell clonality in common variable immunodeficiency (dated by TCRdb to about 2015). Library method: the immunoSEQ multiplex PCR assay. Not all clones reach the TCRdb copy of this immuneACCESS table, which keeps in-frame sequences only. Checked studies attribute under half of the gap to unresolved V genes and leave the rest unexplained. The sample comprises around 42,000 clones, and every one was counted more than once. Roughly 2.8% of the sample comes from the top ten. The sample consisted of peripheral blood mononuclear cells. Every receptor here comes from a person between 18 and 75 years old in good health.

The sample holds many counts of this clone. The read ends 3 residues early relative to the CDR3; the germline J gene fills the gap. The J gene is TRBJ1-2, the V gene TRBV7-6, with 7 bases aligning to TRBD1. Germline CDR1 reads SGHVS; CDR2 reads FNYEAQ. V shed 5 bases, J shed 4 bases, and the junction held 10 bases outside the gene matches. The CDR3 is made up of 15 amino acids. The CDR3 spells CASSPPQGQSYGYTF. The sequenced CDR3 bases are TGTGCCAGCAGCCCTCCTCAGGGACAGTCCTATGGC.

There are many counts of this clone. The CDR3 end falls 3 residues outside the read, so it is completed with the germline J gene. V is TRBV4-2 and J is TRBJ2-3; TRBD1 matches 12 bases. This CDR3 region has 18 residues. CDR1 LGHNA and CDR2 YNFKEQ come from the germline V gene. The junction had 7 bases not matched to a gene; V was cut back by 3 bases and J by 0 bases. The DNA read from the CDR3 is TGTGCCAGCAGCCAGTGGGACAGGGGGCCGACTAGCACAGATACG. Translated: CASSQWDRGPTSTDT. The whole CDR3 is CASSQWDRGPTSTDTQYF.

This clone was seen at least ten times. The CDR3 sequence is CASSEGIKDSAYQPQHF. CDR3 bases read: TGTGCCAGCAGTGAAGGTATTAAGGACAGCGCCTATCAGCCC. The chain links TRBV6-1 to TRBJ1-5, with D tentatively TRBD1 (6 bases). The DNA ends 3 residues before the CDR3 does, and the rest of the CDR3 is filled in from the germline J gene. The CDR3 spans 17 residues. Germline values: CDR1 MNHNS, CDR2 SASEGT. V shed 1 base and J shed 5 bases, with 18 bases lying between them.

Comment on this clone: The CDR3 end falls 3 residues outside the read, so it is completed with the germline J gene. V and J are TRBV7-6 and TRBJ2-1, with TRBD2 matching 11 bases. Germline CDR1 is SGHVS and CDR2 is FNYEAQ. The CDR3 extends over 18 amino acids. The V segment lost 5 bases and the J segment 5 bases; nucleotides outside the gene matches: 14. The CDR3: CASSKSRAGTSGNNEQFF. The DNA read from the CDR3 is TGTGCCAGCAGCAAGAGCAGGGCCGGGACTAGCGGAAACAATGAG.

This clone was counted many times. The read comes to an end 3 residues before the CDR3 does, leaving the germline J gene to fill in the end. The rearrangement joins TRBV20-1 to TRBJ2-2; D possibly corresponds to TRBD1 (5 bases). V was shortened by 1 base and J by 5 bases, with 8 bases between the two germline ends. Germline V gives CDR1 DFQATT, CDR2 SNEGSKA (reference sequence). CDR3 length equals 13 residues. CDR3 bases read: TGCAGTGCTAGAGCACAGGCTACCGGGGAG. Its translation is CSARAQATGE. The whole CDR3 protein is CSARAQATGELFF.